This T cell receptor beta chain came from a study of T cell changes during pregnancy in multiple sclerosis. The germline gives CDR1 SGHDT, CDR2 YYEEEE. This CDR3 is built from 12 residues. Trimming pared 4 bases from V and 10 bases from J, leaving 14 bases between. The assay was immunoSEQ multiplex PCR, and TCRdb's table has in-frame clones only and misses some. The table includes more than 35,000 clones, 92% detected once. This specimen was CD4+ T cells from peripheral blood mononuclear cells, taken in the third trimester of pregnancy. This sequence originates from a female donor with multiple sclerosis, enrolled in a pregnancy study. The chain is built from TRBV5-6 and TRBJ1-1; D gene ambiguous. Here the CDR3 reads CASSNEGRAAFF. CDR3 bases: TGTGCCAGCAGCAACGAGGGTAGGGCAGCTTTCTTT.